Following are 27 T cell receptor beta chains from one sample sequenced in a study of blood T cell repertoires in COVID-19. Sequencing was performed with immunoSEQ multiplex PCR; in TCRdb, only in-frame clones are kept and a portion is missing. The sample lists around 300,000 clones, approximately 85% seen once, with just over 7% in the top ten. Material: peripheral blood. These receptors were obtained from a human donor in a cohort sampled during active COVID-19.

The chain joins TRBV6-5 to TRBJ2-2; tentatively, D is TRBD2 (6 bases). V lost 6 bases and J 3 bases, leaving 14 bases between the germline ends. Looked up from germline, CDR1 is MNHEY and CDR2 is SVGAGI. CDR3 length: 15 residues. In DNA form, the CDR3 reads TGTGCCAGCAGCCCCCGGGGGACGTACACCGGGGAGCTGTTTTTT. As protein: CASSPRGTYTGELFF.

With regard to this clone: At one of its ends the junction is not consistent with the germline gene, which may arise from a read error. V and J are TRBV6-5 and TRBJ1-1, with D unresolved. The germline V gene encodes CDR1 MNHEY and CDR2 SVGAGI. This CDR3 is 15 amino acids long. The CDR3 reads CASTYRGLTNTEAFF. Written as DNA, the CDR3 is TGTGCCAGCACTTACAGAGGGCTCACGAACACTGAAGCTTTCTTT.

The CDR3 region is CASRGLAGGRHSYEQYF. The CDR3 nucleotides are TGTGCCAGCCGGGGACTAGCGGGGGGCCGACACTCCTACGAGCAGTACTTC. This chain links TRBV2 with TRBJ2-7, with TRBD2 identical over 15 bases. The germline V gene has CDR1 SNHLY and CDR2 FYNNEI. J was trimmed by 0 bases and V by 8 bases; bases with no gene match: 8. The CDR3 is 17 amino acids.

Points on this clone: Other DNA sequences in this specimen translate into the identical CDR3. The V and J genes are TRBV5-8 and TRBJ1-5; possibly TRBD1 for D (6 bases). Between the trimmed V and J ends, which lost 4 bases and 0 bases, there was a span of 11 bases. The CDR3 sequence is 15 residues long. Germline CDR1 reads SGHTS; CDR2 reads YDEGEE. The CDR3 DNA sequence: TGTGCCAGCAGCGTACAGGGCTATAGCAATCAGCCCCAGCATTTT. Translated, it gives CASSVQGYSNQPQHF.

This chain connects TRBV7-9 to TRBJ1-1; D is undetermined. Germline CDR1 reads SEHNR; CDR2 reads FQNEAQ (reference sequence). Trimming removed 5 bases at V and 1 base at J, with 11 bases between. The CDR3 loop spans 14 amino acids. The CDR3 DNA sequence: TGTGCCAGCAGCGACGGGAAGGGGAACACTGAAGCTTTCTTT. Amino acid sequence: CASSDGKGNTEAFF. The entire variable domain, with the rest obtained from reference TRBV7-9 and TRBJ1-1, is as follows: DTGVSQNPRHKITKRGQNVTFRCDPISEHNRLYWYRQTLGQGPEFLTYFQNEAQLEKSRLLSDRFSAERPKGSFSTLEIQRTEQGDSAMYLCASSDGKGNTEAFFGQGTRLTVV.

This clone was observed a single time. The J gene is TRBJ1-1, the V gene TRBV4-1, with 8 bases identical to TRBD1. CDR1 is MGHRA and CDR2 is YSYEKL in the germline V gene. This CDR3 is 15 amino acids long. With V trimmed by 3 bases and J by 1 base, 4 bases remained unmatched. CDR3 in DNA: TGCGCCAGCAGCCATTACGGACAGGGGAACACTGAAGCTTTCTTT. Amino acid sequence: CASSHYGQGNTEAFF.

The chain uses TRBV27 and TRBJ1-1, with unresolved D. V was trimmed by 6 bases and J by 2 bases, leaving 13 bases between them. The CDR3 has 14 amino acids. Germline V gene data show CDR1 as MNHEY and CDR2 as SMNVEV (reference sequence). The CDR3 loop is CASRRTATNTEAFF. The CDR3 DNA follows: TGTGCCAGCAGGAGAACAGCTACTAACACTGAAGCTTTCTTT.

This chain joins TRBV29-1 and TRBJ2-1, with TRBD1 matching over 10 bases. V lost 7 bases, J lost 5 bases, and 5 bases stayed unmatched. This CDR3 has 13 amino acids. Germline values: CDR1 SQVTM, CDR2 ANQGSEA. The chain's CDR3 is CSERTGGNNEQFF. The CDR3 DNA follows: TGCAGCGAGCGGACAGGGGGAAACAATGAGCAGTTCTTC.

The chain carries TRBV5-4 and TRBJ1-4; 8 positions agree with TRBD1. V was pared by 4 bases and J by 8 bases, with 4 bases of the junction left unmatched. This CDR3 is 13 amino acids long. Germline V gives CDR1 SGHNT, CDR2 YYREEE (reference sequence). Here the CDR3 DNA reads TGTGCCAGCAGCGCGACAGGGGACGAAAAACTGTTTTTT. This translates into CASSATGDEKLFF.

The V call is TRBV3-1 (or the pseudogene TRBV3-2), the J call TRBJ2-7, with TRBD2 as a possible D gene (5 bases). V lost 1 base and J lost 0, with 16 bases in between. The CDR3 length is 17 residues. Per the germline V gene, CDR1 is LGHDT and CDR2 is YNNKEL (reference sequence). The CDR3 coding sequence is TGTGCCAGCAGCCAAGGGTCTAGCTTCTTTGTCTCCTACGAGCAGTACTTC. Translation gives CASSQGSSFFVSYEQYF.

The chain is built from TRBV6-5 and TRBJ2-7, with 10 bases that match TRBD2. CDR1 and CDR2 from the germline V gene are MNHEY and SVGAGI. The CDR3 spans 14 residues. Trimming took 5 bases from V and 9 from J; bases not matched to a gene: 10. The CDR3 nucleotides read TGTGCCAGCAGTAGCGGGGGGGCAGGGGCGGGGCAGTACTTC. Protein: CASSSGGAGAGQYF.

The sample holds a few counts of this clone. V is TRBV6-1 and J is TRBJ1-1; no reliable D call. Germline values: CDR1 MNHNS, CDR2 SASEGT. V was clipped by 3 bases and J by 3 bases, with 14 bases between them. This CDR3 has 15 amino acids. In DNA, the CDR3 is TGTGCCAGCAGTGAGGCCTACACCGGGGACACTGAAGCTTTCTTT. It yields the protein CASSEAYTGDTEAFF.

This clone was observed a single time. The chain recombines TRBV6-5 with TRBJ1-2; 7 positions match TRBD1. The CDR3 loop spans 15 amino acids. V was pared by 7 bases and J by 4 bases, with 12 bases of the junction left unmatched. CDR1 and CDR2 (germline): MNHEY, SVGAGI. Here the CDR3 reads CASTMTTGAVYGYTF. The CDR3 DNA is TGTGCCAGCACCATGACTACAGGGGCGGTCTATGGCTACACCTTC.

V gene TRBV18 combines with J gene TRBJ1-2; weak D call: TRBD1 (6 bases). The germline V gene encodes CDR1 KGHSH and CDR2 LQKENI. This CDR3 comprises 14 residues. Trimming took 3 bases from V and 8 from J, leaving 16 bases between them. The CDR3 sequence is CASSPTFRGEGYTF. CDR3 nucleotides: TGTGCCAGCTCACCGACCTTCAGGGGTGAAGGCTACACCTTC.

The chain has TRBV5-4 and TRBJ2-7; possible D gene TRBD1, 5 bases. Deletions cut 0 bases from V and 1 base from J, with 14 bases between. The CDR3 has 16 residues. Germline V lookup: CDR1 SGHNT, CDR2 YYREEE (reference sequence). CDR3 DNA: TGTGCCAGCAGCTTGGCCCCACTTGGGGCGTCCTACGAGCAGTACTTC. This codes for CASSLAPLGASYEQYF.

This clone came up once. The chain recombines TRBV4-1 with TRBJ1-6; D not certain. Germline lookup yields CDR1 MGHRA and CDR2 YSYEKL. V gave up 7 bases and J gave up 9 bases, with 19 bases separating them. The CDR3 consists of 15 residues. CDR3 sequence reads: CASTGNLRDGSPLHF. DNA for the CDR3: TGCGCCAGCACGGGGAACCTACGGGATGGTTCACCCCTCCACTTT.

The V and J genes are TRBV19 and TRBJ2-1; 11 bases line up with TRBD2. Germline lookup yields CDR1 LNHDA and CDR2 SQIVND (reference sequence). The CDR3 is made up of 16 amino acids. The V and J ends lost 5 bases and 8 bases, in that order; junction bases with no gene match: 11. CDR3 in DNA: TGTGCCAGTAGTGCCCCGGCTAGCGGGGGGCCCCATGAGCAGTTCTTC. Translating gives CASSAPASGGPHEQFF.

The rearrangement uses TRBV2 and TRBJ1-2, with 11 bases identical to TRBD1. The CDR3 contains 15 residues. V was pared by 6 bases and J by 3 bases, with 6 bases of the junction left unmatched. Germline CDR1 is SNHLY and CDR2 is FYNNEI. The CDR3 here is CASRGGQGGYYGYTF. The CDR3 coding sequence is TGTGCCAGCAGGGGGGGACAGGGGGGATACTATGGCTACACCTTC.

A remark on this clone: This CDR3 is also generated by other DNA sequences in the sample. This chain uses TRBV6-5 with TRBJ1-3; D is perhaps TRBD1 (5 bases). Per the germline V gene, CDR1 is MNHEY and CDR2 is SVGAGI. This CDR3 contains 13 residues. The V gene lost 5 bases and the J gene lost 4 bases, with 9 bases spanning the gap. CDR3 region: CASSRGSGNTIYF. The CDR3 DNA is TGTGCCAGCAGTCGGGGGTCCGGAAACACCATATATTTT.

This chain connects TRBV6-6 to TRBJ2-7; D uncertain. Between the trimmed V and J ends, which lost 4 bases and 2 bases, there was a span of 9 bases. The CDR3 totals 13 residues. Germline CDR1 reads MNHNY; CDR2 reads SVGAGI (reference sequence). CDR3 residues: CASSSNYPYEQYF. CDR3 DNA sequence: TGTGCCAGCAGTTCTAACTATCCCTACGAGCAGTACTTC.

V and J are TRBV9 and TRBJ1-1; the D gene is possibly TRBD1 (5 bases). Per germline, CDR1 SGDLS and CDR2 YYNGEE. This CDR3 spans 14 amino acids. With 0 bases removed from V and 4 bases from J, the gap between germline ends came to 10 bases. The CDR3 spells CASSVGGGSTEAFF. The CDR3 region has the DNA TGTGCCAGCAGCGTAGGCGGGGGTTCCACTGAAGCTTTCTTT.

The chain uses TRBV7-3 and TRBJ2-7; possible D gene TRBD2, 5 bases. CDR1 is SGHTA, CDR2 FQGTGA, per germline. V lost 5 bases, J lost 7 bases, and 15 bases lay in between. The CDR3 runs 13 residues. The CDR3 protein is CASSPQVAREQYF. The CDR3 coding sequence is TGTGCCAGCAGCCCCCAGGTAGCGAGGGAGCAGTACTTC.

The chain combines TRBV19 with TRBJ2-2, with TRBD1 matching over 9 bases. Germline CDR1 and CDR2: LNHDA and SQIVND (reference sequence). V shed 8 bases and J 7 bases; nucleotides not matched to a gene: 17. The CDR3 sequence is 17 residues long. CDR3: CASCTLGPTGGFGELFF. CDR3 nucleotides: TGTGCCAGTTGTACACTGGGCCCGACAGGGGGATTCGGGGAGCTGTTTTTT.

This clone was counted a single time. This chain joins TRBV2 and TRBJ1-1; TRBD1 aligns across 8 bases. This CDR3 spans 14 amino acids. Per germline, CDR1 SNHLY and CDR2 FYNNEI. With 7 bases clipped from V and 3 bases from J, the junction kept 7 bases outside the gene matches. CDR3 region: CASIRTGRDTEAFF. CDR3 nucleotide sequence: TGTGCCAGCATCCGGACAGGGAGGGACACTGAAGCTTTCTTT.

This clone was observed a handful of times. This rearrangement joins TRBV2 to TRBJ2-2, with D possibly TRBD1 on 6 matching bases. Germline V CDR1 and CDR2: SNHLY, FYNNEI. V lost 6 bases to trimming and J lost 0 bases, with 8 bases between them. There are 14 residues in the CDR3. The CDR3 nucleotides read TGTGCCAGCAGGAGGACAGCGAACACCGGGGAGCTGTTTTTT. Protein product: CASRRTANTGELFF.

Here the CDR3 reads CASSYSGDLAFF. CDR3 sequence (DNA): TGTGCCAGCAGTTACTCGGGAGACTTAGCTTTCTTT. This chain joins TRBV6-2 or TRBV6-3 and TRBJ1-1; D not certain. In germline, CDR1 is MNHEY, CDR2 SVGEGT. The germline V and J ends were trimmed by 0 bases and 10 bases, with 9 bases remaining between them. CDR3 length equals 12 residues.

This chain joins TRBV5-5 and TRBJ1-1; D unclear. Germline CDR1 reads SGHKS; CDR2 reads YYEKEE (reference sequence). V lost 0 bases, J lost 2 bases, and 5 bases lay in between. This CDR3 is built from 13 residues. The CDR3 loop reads CASSLAPNTEAFF. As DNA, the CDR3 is TGTGCCAGCAGCTTGGCCCCAAACACTGAAGCTTTCTTT.